These 24 T cell receptor beta chains were all obtained from the same sample, sequenced in a study of blood T cell repertoires in COVID-19 (dated by TCRdb to 2018 to 2021). The method behind the library was the immunoSEQ multiplex PCR assay. TCRdb carries this immuneACCESS record with in-frame sequences only. Its versions omit some clonotypes, under half of them owing to an unresolved V gene in the studies checked, with the rest unexplained. In this sample the table shows 55,000 to 80,000 clones, around four fifths of which occur a single time. The ten largest clones capture just under 6.5% of the sample. The source material was peripheral blood. All receptors derive from a human donor in a cohort sampled during active COVID-19.

The chain links TRBV20-1 to TRBJ2-7, with a possible D match to TRBD2 (6 bases). The CDR3 covers 14 residues. Germline V gene data show CDR1 as DFQATT and CDR2 as SNEGSKA (reference sequence). Trimming left V 3 bases short and J 2 bases short, with 14 bases between. CDR3 residues: CSASVPGLTYEQYF. The CDR3, as DNA: TGCAGTGCTAGTGTCCCGGGACTGACCTACGAGCAGTACTTC.

V is TRBV2 and J is TRBJ2-5, with D uncertain. The CDR3 is 11 residues long. The V end lost 2 bases, the J end lost 14 bases, and 12 bases lay between the germline ends. The V gene's germline CDR1 is SNHLY and CDR2 FYNNEI. Written as DNA, the CDR3 is TGTGCCAGCAGTGAATTGGCCTTCCAATACTTC. Translated, it gives CASSELAFQYF.

In its sample, this clone was seen once. The V and J genes are TRBV5-1 and TRBJ2-2; 10 nucleotides match TRBD2. Germline-derived CDR1 and CDR2 are SGHRS and YFSETQ. The CDR3 sequence is 19 residues long. After removal of 5 bases from V and 4 bases from J, the junction contained 17 bases not matched to a gene. The CDR3 reads CASSYGPSGSLGLTGELFF. CDR3 DNA: TGCGCCAGCAGTTACGGTCCTAGCGGGAGCTTGGGGCTCACCGGGGAGCTGTTTTTT.

The rearrangement uses TRBV7-9 and TRBJ2-2; no firm D call. With 5 bases removed from V and 3 bases from J, the gap between germline ends came to 4 bases. The CDR3 totals 12 residues. In germline, CDR1 is SEHNR, CDR2 FQNEAQ (reference sequence). The DNA of the CDR3 is TGTGCCAGCAGCCGGGACACCGGGGAGCTGTTTTTT. This codes for CASSRDTGELFF.

The gene calls are TRBV24-1 and TRBJ2-3, with D perhaps matching TRBD2 (5 bases). The CDR3 is made up of 13 amino acids. Germline CDR1 KGHDR, CDR2 SFDVKD. The V and J ends lost 6 bases and 4 bases respectively, with 10 bases between them. CDR3 nucleotides: TGTGCCACCAGTACGACGGGGTCAGATACGCAGTATTTT. Translating it yields CATSTTGSDTQYF.

The V call is TRBV6-6, the J call TRBJ1-6, with D possibly being TRBD1 (5 bases). The V end was cut by 4 bases, the J end by 13 bases, with 14 bases between. This CDR3 comprises 13 residues. The germline CDR1 and CDR2 sequences are MNHNY and SVGAGI (reference sequence). In nucleotides, the CDR3 is TGTGCCAGCAGTTCGAAACAGGCCTTCCCCCTCCACTTT. Translating gives CASSSKQAFPLHF.

The V gene is TRBV29-1, the J gene TRBJ2-3; TRBD1 is a possible D gene (5 bases). The V and J ends lost 0 bases and 6 bases respectively, with 10 bases between them. The CDR3 contains 13 residues. Germline CDR1 reads SQVTM; CDR2 reads ANQGSEA. The DNA of the CDR3 is TGCAGCGTTGAAGATCCCAGGGTGGATACGCAGTATTTT. Protein sequence: CSVEDPRVDTQYF.

The CDR3 DNA reads as TGTGCCAGCACAATGGGGCGGACAGGCACAGATACGCAGTATTTT. Translation: CASTMGRTGTDTQYF. V gene TRBV9 combines with J gene TRBJ2-3; D possibly corresponds to TRBD1 (6 bases). Looked up from germline, CDR1 is SGDLS and CDR2 is YYNGEE. The germline V and J ends were trimmed by 6 bases and 1 base, with 15 bases remaining between them. CDR3 length: 15 amino acids.

The chain has TRBV24-1 and TRBJ2-2; weak D call: TRBD2 (6 bases). Per the germline V gene, CDR1 is KGHDR and CDR2 is SFDVKD. This CDR3 has 18 amino acids. The V end was cut by 2 bases, the J end by 6 bases, with 21 bases between. Written as DNA, the CDR3 is TGTGCCACCAGTGATTCCCTTGGGCGGGGAGGCTCCCCCGGGGAGCTGTTTTTT. It codes for CATSDSLGRGGSPGELFF.

The chain joins TRBV5-6 to TRBJ2-3; D not certain. Per germline, CDR1 SGHDT and CDR2 YYEEEE. The CDR3 sequence is 15 residues long. V lost 1 base, J lost 0 bases, and 9 bases lay in between. The CDR3 bases are TGTGCCAGCAGCTTGTCGGTTTCTAGCACAGATACGCAGTATTTT. It specifies CASSLSVSSTDTQYF. Supplemented by reference TRBV5-6 and TRBJ2-3, the full variable domain reads DAGVTQSPTHLIKTRGQQVTLRCSPKSGHDTVSWYQQALGQGPQFIFQYYEEEERQRGNFPDRFSGHQFPNYSSELNVNALLLGDSALYLCASSLSVSSTDTQYFGPGTRLTVL.

The chain links TRBV7-6 to TRBJ2-3; 13 positions agree with TRBD2. CDR1 SGHVS and CDR2 FNYEAQ come from the germline V gene. This CDR3 region has 19 residues. The ends lost 6 bases at V and 2 bases at J; junction bases unmatched: 14. The CDR3 nucleotides are TGTGCCAGCAGACCCCGGATTGGGACTAGCGGGGACTCCACAGATACGCAGTATTTT. Translating gives CASRPRIGTSGDSTDTQYF.

The chain uses TRBV15 and TRBJ1-6; 9 bases fit TRBD1. This CDR3 is 13 amino acids long. The germline gives CDR1 LNHNV, CDR2 YYDKDF (reference sequence). Losses at the gene ends were 5 bases for V and 8 bases for J; bases not matched to a gene: 1. CDR3 sequence reads: CATSGTGYSPLHF. The CDR3 DNA reads TGTGCCACCAGCGGGACAGGGTATTCACCCCTCCACTTT.

The rearrangement links TRBV6-6 to TRBJ1-1, with 9 nucleotides matching TRBD1. Per the germline V gene, CDR1 is MNHNY and CDR2 is SVGAGI (reference sequence). The V segment lost 0 bases and the J segment 5 bases; nucleotides outside the gene matches: 1. The CDR3 extends over 14 amino acids. The CDR3 is CASSYSGTGTEAFF. CDR3 DNA sequence: TGTGCCAGCAGTTACTCCGGGACAGGGACTGAAGCTTTCTTT.

The chain employs TRBV30 and TRBJ2-1, with 10 positions matching TRBD2. The V gene's germline CDR1 is GTSNPN and CDR2 SVGIG (reference sequence). Trimming removed 1 base from V and 9 bases from J; junction bases left unmatched: 12. The CDR3 loop spans 16 amino acids. CDR3 bases: TGTGCCTGGAGTGAGGCTAGCGGGAGTCTCGCCAGTGAGCAGTTCTTC. This encodes CAWSEASGSLASEQFF.

The chain recombines TRBV7-8 with TRBJ2-1; 10 nucleotides align to TRBD1. Germline V CDR1 and CDR2: SGHVS, FQNEAQ. Trimming cost V 5 bases and J 9 bases; bases outside gene matches: 7. This CDR3 is built from 14 residues. This chain's CDR3 is CASSTGQGGSEQFF. The CDR3 nucleotides are TGTGCCAGCAGCACTGGACAGGGGGGGAGTGAGCAGTTCTTC.

The chain uses TRBV10-1 and TRBJ1-1, with unresolved D. Trimming removed 6 bases from V and 5 bases from J, with 10 bases in between. Germline V gene data show CDR1 as WNHNN and CDR2 as SYGVQD (reference sequence). CDR3 length: 12 residues. The CDR3 DNA is TGCGCCAGCAGGGCGAGGAGGACTGAAGCTTTCTTT. Translation gives CASRARRTEAFF.

The chain uses TRBV5-6 and TRBJ2-2; 7 nucleotides line up with TRBD2. V lost 5 bases and J lost 6; bases outside the gene matches: 7. The CDR3 covers 14 residues. Germline V lookup: CDR1 SGHDT, CDR2 YYEEEE. CDR3: CASSRFRGAGELFF. CDR3 bases: TGTGCCAGCAGTCGATTTCGGGGGGCCGGGGAGCTGTTTTTT. The entire variable domain, with the rest obtained from reference TRBV5-6 and TRBJ2-2, is as follows: DAGVTQSPTHLIKTRGQQVTLRCSPKSGHDTVSWYQQALGQGPQFIFQYYEEEERQRGNFPDRFSGHQFPNYSSELNVNALLLGDSALYLCASSRFRGAGELFFGEGSRLTVL.

The chain links TRBV10-3 to TRBJ1-5; no clear D gene. CDR1 is ENHRY, CDR2 SYGVKD, per germline. The V gene lost 4 bases and the J gene lost 0 bases, with 7 bases spanning the gap. The CDR3 totals 14 residues. CDR3 in amino acids: CAISGGDSNQPQHF. CDR3 nucleotide sequence: TGTGCCATCAGTGGCGGGGATAGCAATCAGCCCCAGCATTTT.

This clone came up once. The V and J genes are TRBV4-1 and TRBJ1-1; 9 bases match TRBD1. V trimming: 3 bases; J trimming: 3 bases; junction bases outside the gene matches: 5. The CDR3 sequence is 15 residues long. CDR1 and CDR2 from the germline V gene are MGHRA and YSYEKL. The CDR3 loop reads CASSQGRDRDTEAFF. The CDR3 nucleotides are TGCGCCAGCAGCCAGGGACGGGACAGGGACACTGAAGCTTTCTTT.

V gene TRBV18 combines with J gene TRBJ2-3; a possible D gene is TRBD2 (6 bases). The CDR3 runs 13 residues. Germline V CDR1 and CDR2: KGHSH, LQKENI. The V and J ends lost 6 bases and 4 bases respectively, with 11 bases between them. The CDR3 region has the DNA TGTGCCAGCTCCCCCGGGAGTCCAGATACGCAGTATTTT. Translated: CASSPGSPDTQYF.

This chain links TRBV5-8 with TRBJ2-7, with D perhaps TRBD2 (6 bases). Germline V lookup: CDR1 SGHTS, CDR2 YDEGEE. V was cut by 1 base and J by 6 bases, with 11 bases left in between. This CDR3 has 13 residues. CDR3 residues: CASSLWEAGEQYF. The CDR3 DNA is TGTGCCAGCAGCTTGTGGGAGGCGGGCGAGCAGTACTTC.

This sequence joins TRBV4-1 and TRBJ2-5; a weak D match, TRBD2 (6 bases). The CDR3 is 12 residues long. The V and J ends lost 5 bases and 4 bases respectively, with 8 bases between them. Germline V gene sequence: CDR1 MGHRA, CDR2 YSYEKL. As DNA, the CDR3 is TGCGCCAGCAGCACAGCGGGAGAGACCCAGTACTTC. This sequence encodes CASSTAGETQYF.

This chain links TRBV10-3 with TRBJ2-7; a possible D gene is TRBD2 (7 bases). CDR3 length equals 15 residues. Trimming cost V 4 bases and J 4 bases, with 17 bases left between them. The V gene's germline CDR1 is ENHRY and CDR2 SYGVKD. For the CDR3, the DNA is TGTGCCATCAGTGCCAGTGGGGGGGGCGGGTACGAGCAGTACTTC. It specifies CAISASGGGGYEQYF.

This clone appeared a few times. The chain employs TRBV6-6 and TRBJ1-2; 7 nucleotides agree with TRBD1. CDR3 size: 13 residues. Germline V gene data show CDR1 as MNHNY and CDR2 as SVGAGI (reference sequence). The ends lost 6 bases at V and 8 bases at J; junction bases unmatched: 9. For the CDR3, the DNA is TGTGCCAGCAGACCCGACAGGGTATCGGGCTACACCTTC. The encoded protein is CASRPDRVSGYTF.